One sample yielded the 16 T cell receptor beta chains listed below, sequenced in a study of Graves' ophthalmopathy and Graves' hyperthyroidism (dated by TCRdb to 2017 to 2018). The sequencer was an Illumina HiSeq 2000. For repertoire sequencing, TCR beta CDR3 regions were amplified from RNA transcripts. The first round was an RT-PCR using HTBI primers with the Qiagen OneStep RT-PCR kit, and this first round was followed by a second-round multiplex PCR, then size selection and purification. Using fastp at Q25 and MiXCR, TCRdb reprocessed the public reads and kept productive beta chains. Here each entry gathers all rows of one CDR3 protein and keeps the most common genes and DNA. The sample records some 520,000 distinct CDR3 sequences, around 14% of which are singletons. Jointly, the top ten make up 9.5% to 10% of the sample. The sample comprised blood. The receptors were gathered from a woman aged 30 to 39 with Graves' ophthalmopathy. Donor details come from another sample of the same person, matched by shared clones.

Concerning this clonotype: Sequence at one end of the junction differs from germline and may be a read error. V gene TRBV6-1 combines with J gene TRBJ2-2; 10 positions agree with TRBD2. From germline, CDR1 is MNHNS and CDR2 SASEGT. There are 15 residues in the CDR3. The CDR3, as DNA: TGTGCCAGCAGTGACAGGACTAGCGGAACCGGGGAGCTGTTGTTT. Protein: CASSDRTSGTGELLF.

This clonotype was seen at least ten times. The gene calls are TRBV11-3 and TRBJ2-5; D might be TRBD2 (5 bases). In germline, CDR1 is SGHNT, CDR2 YENEEA. The CDR3 length is 13 residues. The V end was cut by 5 bases, the J end by 2 bases, with 9 bases between. The CDR3: CASSTDYQETQYF. The CDR3 DNA is TGTGCCAGCAGCACCGACTATCAAGAGACCCAGTACTTC.

This clonotype was observed many times. The rearrangement uses TRBV29-1 and TRBJ1-2; 7 nucleotides align to TRBD1. The CDR3 contains 14 residues. J was trimmed by 2 bases and V by 5 bases; bases with no gene match: 8. Germline CDR1 and CDR2: SQVTM and ANQGSEA. CDR3 coding DNA: TGCAGCGTTACCAGGACAGGCGGGAACTATGGCTACACCTTC. This translates into CSVTRTGGNYGYTF.

In its sample, this clonotype was seen many times. The chain has TRBV27 and TRBJ2-2, with D perhaps matching TRBD1 (5 bases). Per the germline V gene, CDR1 is MNHEY and CDR2 is SMNVEV (reference sequence). The CDR3 has 16 residues. Trimming stripped 1 base from V and 1 base from J, with 10 bases between. This CDR3 is CASSLYQGWNTGELFF. DNA of the CDR3: TGTGCCAGCAGTTTATACCAGGGTTGGAACACCGGGGAGCTGTTTTTT.

This clonotype was observed once. One base away lies a much larger clone, so this may be a sequencing read error. This CDR3 fails to terminate in the conserved phenylalanine or tryptophan, so it likely reflects a read error. This chain uses TRBV3-1 with TRBJ1-2; possibly TRBD1 for D (6 bases). Trimming removed 1 base from V and 8 bases from J, with 14 bases in between. The CDR3 spans 14 residues. The germline V gene encodes CDR1 LGHDT and CDR2 YNNKEL (reference sequence). The CDR3 DNA reads as TGTGCCAGCAGCCAAGTAACGACAGGAGGGGGCTACACCTTG. This codes for CASSQVTTGGGYTL.

Many counts were recorded for this clonotype. Because it lacks the conserved phenylalanine or tryptophan at the end, this CDR3 is likely a read error. J is TRBJ1-1 and V is TRBV27, with D possibly being TRBD1 (5 bases). V lost 6 bases and J 1 base, leaving 12 bases between the germline ends. Germline values: CDR1 MNHEY, CDR2 SMNVEV (reference sequence). The CDR3 contains 14 residues. CDR3 DNA sequence: TGTGCCAGCAGGGACACGGGGCCGAACACTGAAGCTTTCGTT. It yields the protein CASRDTGPNTEAFV.

This clonotype was observed a handful of times. The chain has TRBV18 and TRBJ1-2, with no clear D. CDR1 and CDR2 (germline): KGHSH, LQKENI. Trimming left V 2 bases short and J 3 bases short, with 13 bases between. This CDR3 is 15 amino acids long. The CDR3 spells CASSPGSSLHYGYTF. CDR3 DNA sequence: TGTGCCAGCTCACCAGGCAGCTCTCTACACTATGGCTACACCTTC.

The rearrangement links TRBV12-3 or TRBV12-4 to TRBJ2-5, with D perhaps matching TRBD2 (6 bases). The CDR3 is 15 residues long. V was clipped by 3 bases and J by 4 bases, with 15 bases between them. CDR3 coding DNA: TGTGCCAGCAGTTTCGGGGGAACGAGGGGAGAGACCCAGTACTTC. Protein sequence: CASSFGGTRGETQYF.

Many counts were recorded for this clonotype. The V gene is TRBV11-1, the J gene TRBJ2-5; D call uncertain. Trimming took 4 bases from V and 1 from J, leaving 4 bases between them. Germline CDR1 SGHAT, CDR2 FQDESV (reference sequence). The CDR3 runs 12 residues. The CDR3 sequence is CASSWTQETQYF. CDR3 coding DNA: TGTGCCAGCAGCTGGACCCAAGAGACCCAGTACTTC. The entire variable domain, with the rest obtained from reference TRBV11-1 and TRBJ2-5, is as follows: EAEVAQSPRYKITEKSQAVAFWCDPISGHATLYWYRQILGQGPELLVQFQDESVVDDSQLPKDRFSAERLKGVDSTLKIQPAELGDSAMYLCASSWTQETQYFGPGTRLLVL.

This clonotype was counted at least ten times. J is TRBJ2-7 and V is TRBV20-1; 9 bases map to TRBD1. The ends lost 3 bases at V and 6 bases at J; junction bases unmatched: 12. Germline V gene sequence: CDR1 DFQATT, CDR2 SNEGSKA (reference sequence). The CDR3 is made up of 15 amino acids. For the CDR3, the DNA is TGCAGTGCTAGTCTAACCGGGACAGGGAGCGCCGAGCAGTACTTC. Amino acids: CSASLTGTGSAEQYF.

Only a few counts were recorded for this clonotype. CDR3 coding DNA: TGCGCCAGCAGCTTGGCCTGGGCCCGGAACTCCTACGAGCAGTACTTC. Translated, it gives CASSLAWARNSYEQYF. The rearrangement joins TRBV5-1 to TRBJ2-7; no definite D call. V lost 0 bases, J lost 0 bases, and 13 bases lay in between. The germline gives CDR1 SGHRS, CDR2 YFSETQ. CDR3 length equals 16 residues. Full variable domain (missing parts from reference TRBV5-1 and TRBJ2-7): KAGVTQTPRYLIKTRGQQVTLSCSPISGHRSVSWYQQTPGQGLQFLFEYFSETQRNKGNFPGRFSGRQFSNSRSEMNVSTLELGDSALYLCASSLAWARNSYEQYFGPGTRLTVT.

The V and J genes are TRBV11-2 and TRBJ2-6; 8 nucleotides match TRBD1. Germline CDR1 is SGHAT and CDR2 is FQNNGV. There are 19 residues in the CDR3. J was trimmed by 0 bases and V by 1 base; bases with no gene match: 8. CDR3: CASSLGTGTGNSGANVLTF. CDR3 nucleotide sequence: TGTGCCAGCAGCTTAGGAACCGGGACAGGCAACTCTGGGGCCAACGTCCTGACTTTC.

This clonotype was picked up many times. The chain employs TRBV10-3 and TRBJ2-7, with 7 bases lining up with TRBD2. Germline CDR1 and CDR2: ENHRY and SYGVKD. This CDR3 region has 13 residues. Trimming cost V 7 bases and J 2 bases; bases outside gene matches: 5. The DNA for the CDR3 is TGTGCCATCAAGGGGACTACCGCCTACGAGCAGTACTTC. It yields the protein CAIKGTTAYEQYF.

This clonotype was seen only a few times. V and J are TRBV28 and TRBJ2-5; D tentatively reads TRBD1 or TRBD2 (5 bases each). With 3 bases removed from V and 7 bases from J, the gap between germline ends came to 18 bases. The CDR3 is 15 residues long. Germline CDR1 and CDR2: MDHEN and SYDVKM. The CDR3 DNA is TGTGCCAGCAGTTTGGATGAGGGGAGTTGGGTGACCCAGTACTTC. Its protein is CASSLDEGSWVTQYF. Full variable domain (rest looked up from reference TRBV28 and TRBJ2-5): DVKVTQSSRYLVKRTGEKVFLECVQDMDHENMFWYRQDPGLGLRLIYFSYDVKMKEKGDIPEGYSVSREKKERFSLILESASTNQTSMYLCASSLDEGSWVTQYFGPGTRLLVL.

Ten or more counts support this clonotype. It may be a read error: a sequence one base away is much more abundant. The chain employs TRBV11-2 and TRBJ1-1; D not certain. This CDR3 comprises 12 residues. Germline CDR1 SGHAT, CDR2 FQNNGV. The CDR3 DNA reads TGTGCCAGCAGCTTAGGATACACTGAAGCTTGCTTT. This encodes CASSLGYTEACF.

This clonotype has at least ten counts. The J gene is TRBJ1-1, the V gene TRBV20-1; 11 bases match TRBD1. The germline CDR1 and CDR2 sequences are DFQATT and SNEGSKA (reference sequence). The CDR3 sequence is 14 residues long. V lost 0 bases to trimming and J lost 4 bases; unmatched junction nucleotides: 1. The CDR3 loop reads CSARDGTGGTEAFF. In DNA, the CDR3 is TGCAGTGCTAGAGATGGGACAGGGGGCACTGAAGCTTTCTTT.